These 27 T cell receptor beta chains share one sample of origin, sequenced in a study of blood T cell repertoires in COVID-19. Using immunoSEQ multiplex PCR, the repertoire was profiled, and TCRdb retains in-frame clones only, with some absent. Among 200,000 or so clones listed, approximately 84% were seen once. Material for sequencing was PBMCs or T cells enriched from blood (not recorded which). Source of these receptors: a man aged 35 to 55 who had recovered from COVID-19.

Concerning this clone itself: One junction end disagrees with the germline gene, perhaps due to a read error. The rearrangement links TRBV7-9 to TRBJ1-1, with D maybe TRBD1 (6 bases). The CDR3 totals 15 residues. Per the germline V gene, CDR1 is SEHNR and CDR2 is FQNEAQ (reference sequence). CDR3 region: CASSLARTRGTEAFF. CDR3 nucleotides: TGTGCCAGCAGCCTAGCACGGACCAGGGGCACTGAAGCTTTCTTT.

The gene calls are TRBV9 and TRBJ1-6; 7 bases are a match to TRBD1. CDR1 is SGDLS and CDR2 is YYNGEE in the germline V gene. The CDR3 runs to 14 residues. Losses at the gene ends were 4 bases for V and 10 bases for J; bases not matched to a gene: 8. The CDR3 sequence: CASSPWDRNSPLHF. In nucleotides, the CDR3 is TGTGCCAGCAGCCCGTGGGACAGAAACTCACCCCTCCACTTT.

The chain recombines TRBV15 with TRBJ2-1, with D perhaps TRBD1 (7 bases). This CDR3 comprises 14 residues. Germline CDR1 LNHNV, CDR2 YYDKDF (reference sequence). Trimming cost V 3 bases and J 10 bases, with 16 bases left between them. CDR3 sequence (DNA): TGTGCCACCAGCAGCGACACGCGGGACAGCGAGCAGTTCTTC. It codes for CATSSDTRDSEQFF.

The rearrangement joins TRBV11-2 to TRBJ1-2, with D perhaps matching TRBD1 (6 bases). The CDR3 is 15 amino acids. Germline V gene lookup returns CDR1 SGHAT and CDR2 FQNNGV. V dropped 0 bases and J dropped 2 bases, with 10 bases sitting between them. CDR3 in DNA: TGTGCCAGCAGCTTAGATCTTGGGGGCAACTATGGCTACACCTTC. The encoded protein is CASSLDLGGNYGYTF.

This clone has more than one count but fewer than ten. This chain links TRBV5-1 with TRBJ2-7; TRBD1 agrees at 12 bases. Germline assignment: CDR1 SGHRS and CDR2 YFSETQ. Trimming at V came to 0 bases and at J to 7 bases, leaving 5 bases not matched to a gene. CDR3 length: 15 residues. The CDR3 bases are TGCGCCAGCAGCTTGGAGGGACAGGGGGCTCGGGAGCAGTACTTC. Its protein is CASSLEGQGAREQYF.

The rearrangement uses TRBV18 and TRBJ2-5; D gene unclear. V dropped 2 bases and J dropped 5 bases, with 9 bases sitting between them. This CDR3 has 13 amino acids. Germline V gene data show CDR1 as KGHSH and CDR2 as LQKENI. CDR3 amino acids: CASSPFGSETQYF. The CDR3 DNA sequence: TGTGCCAGCTCACCATTCGGGTCGGAGACCCAGTACTTC.

The rearrangement uses TRBV7-7 and TRBJ2-1; a weak D match, TRBD1 (6 bases). Trimming shortened V by 5 bases and J by 5 bases, and 10 bases separated the two germline ends. The V gene's germline CDR1 is SSHAT and CDR2 FNYEAQ (reference sequence). This CDR3 is built from 13 residues. CDR3 in DNA: TGTGCCAGCAGCCCCAACAGGGACAATGAGCAGTTCTTC. Its translation: CASSPNRDNEQFF.

The count of this clone is one. The chain joins TRBV18 to TRBJ2-6; 8 nucleotides line up with TRBD1. CDR3 length: 15 amino acids. Trimming cost V 6 bases and J 2 bases; bases outside gene matches: 3. The germline CDR1 and CDR2 sequences are KGHSH and LQKENI. CDR3 bases: TGTGCCAGCTCTTTACAGGGGGCTGGGGCCAACGTCCTGACTTTC. Its translation is CASSLQGAGANVLTF.

The chain has TRBV18 and TRBJ1-2; D ambiguous. Germline CDR1 is KGHSH and CDR2 is LQKENI. The germline V and J ends were trimmed by 3 bases and 7 bases, with 12 bases remaining between them. The CDR3 runs to 13 residues. The CDR3 DNA is TGTGCCAGCTCACCTGATTTAAGGAGTGGCTACACCTTC. It is translated as CASSPDLRSGYTF. Supplemented by reference TRBV18 and TRBJ1-2, the full variable domain reads NAGVMQNPRHLVRRRGQEARLRCSPMKGHSHVYWYRQLPEEGLKFMVYLQKENIIDESGMPKERFSAEFPKEGPSILRIQQVVRGDSAAYFCASSPDLRSGYTFGSGTRLTVV.

The chain has TRBV7-2 and TRBJ2-7; D not certain. The V and J ends lost 2 bases and 2 bases respectively, with 7 bases between them. There are 13 residues in the CDR3. Germline V gene lookup returns CDR1 SGHTA and CDR2 FQGNSA. The CDR3 sequence is CASSLWLAYEQYF. The CDR3 region has the DNA TGTGCCAGCAGCTTATGGTTAGCCTACGAGCAGTACTTC.

This chain joins TRBV11-1 and TRBJ2-5, with 13 bases fitting TRBD2. This CDR3 contains 16 residues. V lost 1 base, J lost 2 bases, and 1 base stayed unmatched. Looked up from germline, CDR1 is SGHAT and CDR2 is FQDESV (reference sequence). The DNA of the CDR3 is TGTGCCAGCAGCTTAGGACTAGCGGGGGGACAAGAGACCCAGTACTTC. It codes for CASSLGLAGGQETQYF.

This clone was seen at least ten times. The genes are TRBV5-4 and TRBJ1-6; the D gene is possibly TRBD1 (6 bases). Germline CDR1 is SGHNT and CDR2 is YYREEE (reference sequence). The V gene lost 6 bases and the J gene lost 7 bases, with 17 bases spanning the gap. CDR3 length equals 15 residues. Here the CDR3 reads CASTNGGGRNSPLHF. In DNA form, the CDR3 reads TGTGCCAGCACTAACGGGGGCGGGAGAAATTCACCCCTCCACTTT.

This clone was counted only a few times. The genes are TRBV13 and TRBJ2-2; D possibly corresponds to TRBD2 (6 bases). The CDR3 contains 15 residues. CDR1 is PRHDT and CDR2 is FYEKMQ in the germline V gene (reference sequence). Trimming stripped 7 bases from V and 0 bases from J, with 12 bases between. CDR3 in DNA: TGTGCCAGCATACCCGGGGGATCGAACACCGGGGAGCTGTTTTTT. Protein sequence: CASIPGGSNTGELFF.

V gene TRBV4-2 combines with J gene TRBJ2-2, with TRBD2 matching 8 bases. Per the germline V gene, CDR1 is LGHNA and CDR2 is YNFKEQ. The ends lost 3 bases at V and 5 bases at J; junction bases unmatched: 8. CDR3 length: 16 residues. In DNA form, the CDR3 reads TGTGCCAGCAGCCACCCGGGGGGGTCGGGGACCGGGGAGCTGTTTTTT. As protein: CASSHPGGSGTGELFF.

In this sample, this clone turned up once. This chain joins TRBV5-3 and TRBJ1-5, with D tentatively TRBD1 (6 bases). TRBV5-3 is an ORF, and what it does is uncertain. V lost 4 bases and J lost 5, with 16 bases in between. CDR3 length: 15 amino acids. The CDR3 nucleotides read TGTGCCAGAAGCATAGACCGGGACAAGCATCAGCCCCAGCATTTT. It specifies CARSIDRDKHQPQHF.

A few counts support this clone. The rearrangement joins TRBV6-1 to TRBJ2-6; TRBD2 is a possible D gene (6 bases). Germline-derived CDR1 and CDR2 are MNHNS and SASEGT. V lost 2 bases to trimming and J lost 0 bases, with 14 bases between them. The length of the CDR3 is 18 residues. This chain's CDR3 is CASSEWRGLSSGANVLTF. CDR3 sequence (DNA): TGTGCCAGCAGTGAATGGCGGGGCCTTAGCTCTGGGGCCAACGTCCTGACTTTC.

The V gene is TRBV27, the J gene TRBJ1-2, with TRBD1 matching 7 bases. Germline assignment: CDR1 MNHEY and CDR2 SMNVEV (reference sequence). There are 15 residues in the CDR3. The V gene end was trimmed by 1 base and the J gene end by 3 bases; junction bases not matched to a gene: 5. The DNA for the CDR3 is TGTGCCAGCAGTTTATTCTACGACAGGGACTATGGCTACACCTTC. This sequence encodes CASSLFYDRDYGYTF.

This clone was detected only once. This chain links TRBV4-1 with TRBJ1-2; 9 bases line up with TRBD1. Germline CDR1 MGHRA, CDR2 YSYEKL. The CDR3 is 14 residues long. J lost 7 bases, V lost 0 bases, and 3 bases had no gene match. CDR3 coding DNA: TGCGCCAGCAGCCAAGAACAGGGGGCGGGTGGCTACACCTTC. The encoded protein is CASSQEQGAGGYTF.

Here the CDR3 DNA reads TGTGCCATCAGTGAGTGGGGGACAACCAGAGCGTATAATTCACCCCTCCACTTT. Its protein product is CAISEWGTTRAYNSPLHF. The chain employs TRBV10-3 and TRBJ1-6; the D gene is possibly TRBD1 (6 bases). Germline assignment: CDR1 ENHRY and CDR2 SYGVKD. The CDR3 is 18 amino acids. Trimming cost V 1 base and J 4 bases, with 17 bases left between them.

This chain joins TRBV6-6 and TRBJ1-4; 7 nucleotides line up with TRBD1. Trimming removed 4 bases from V and 8 bases from J; junction bases left unmatched: 4. The CDR3 contains 13 residues. Germline V gene data show CDR1 as MNHNY and CDR2 as SVGAGI (reference sequence). CDR3 sequence (DNA): TGTGCCAGCAGTTGGGGGACAGAAGAAAAACTGTTTTTT. Translation gives CASSWGTEEKLFF.

The V call is TRBV18, the J call TRBJ1-1, with 7 bases identical to TRBD1. The V segment lost 5 bases and the J segment 5 bases; nucleotides outside the gene matches: 11. CDR3 size: 15 residues. CDR1 and CDR2 (germline): KGHSH, LQKENI. The CDR3 DNA is TGTGCCAGCTCAGTGCGACAGGGTGCGAGAACTGAAGCTTTCTTT. Its protein product is CASSVRQGARTEAFF.

The chain links TRBV14 to TRBJ1-2; 8 bases match TRBD1. CDR3 size: 16 residues. The V segment lost 3 bases and the J segment 3 bases; nucleotides outside the gene matches: 9. Germline CDR1 is SGHDN and CDR2 is FVKESK. The CDR3: CASSQAGTGLYYGYTF. In nucleotides, the CDR3 is TGTGCCAGCAGCCAGGCCGGGACAGGCCTTTACTATGGCTACACCTTC. Full variable domain (outside the CDR3, taken from reference TRBV14 and TRBJ1-2): EAGVTQFPSHSVIEKGQTVTLRCDPISGHDNLYWYRRVMGKEIKFLLHFVKESKQDESGMPNNRFLAERTGGTYSTLKVQPAELEDSGVYFCASSQAGTGLYYGYTFGSGTRLTVV.

The chain uses TRBV13 and TRBJ1-3; D gene uncertain. Germline lookup yields CDR1 PRHDT and CDR2 FYEKMQ (reference sequence). There are 18 residues in the CDR3. V lost 2 bases, J lost 0 bases, and 17 bases lay in between. In nucleotides, the CDR3 is TGTGCCAGCAGCTTATACGCGGGGTACACGATCTCTGGAAACACCATATATTTT. Amino acid sequence: CASSLYAGYTISGNTIYF.

This rearrangement joins TRBV7-2 to TRBJ2-6, with 8 bases that match TRBD1. The germline gives CDR1 SGHTA, CDR2 FQGNSA. The CDR3 runs to 18 residues. V lost 4 bases to trimming and J lost 2 bases; unmatched junction nucleotides: 10. CDR3 nucleotides: TGTGCCAGCAGCTCGGCCCCCCAGGGGGCGGCTGGGGCCAACGTCCTGACTTTC. It is translated as CASSSAPQGAAGANVLTF.

The chain's CDR3 is CASSFGASSYEQYF. CDR3 in DNA: TGTGCCAGCAGCTTCGGTGCTAGCTCCTACGAGCAGTACTTC. The rearrangement joins TRBV5-4 to TRBJ2-7; D gene unclear. The germline V gene encodes CDR1 SGHNT and CDR2 YYREEE (reference sequence). The CDR3 consists of 14 residues. V lost 2 bases to trimming and J lost 0 bases, with 9 bases between them.

The genes are TRBV15 and TRBJ1-2, with D uncertain. The CDR3 runs to 15 residues. The germline V gene has CDR1 LNHNV and CDR2 YYDKDF (reference sequence). V lost 0 bases and J lost 8, with 16 bases in between. The CDR3 sequence is CATSRDVEPQRGYTF. The CDR3 DNA reads TGTGCCACCAGCAGAGATGTAGAACCCCAGCGGGGCTACACCTTC.

This chain joins TRBV5-6 and TRBJ1-2; TRBD1 is a possible D gene (5 bases). The germline gives CDR1 SGHDT, CDR2 YYEEEE. The ends were cut back, 1 base at V and 8 bases at J, with 24 bases in the middle. The CDR3 has 17 residues. As DNA, the CDR3 is TGTGCCAGCAGCTTGTGGGCGACAGTACTGGGGATGAAGGGCTACACCTTC. Encoded protein: CASSLWATVLGMKGYTF.